This TCR beta chain was sequenced in a study of OX40 agonist ivuxolimab in advanced cancers. Germline values: CDR1 SNHLY, CDR2 FYNNEI. The CDR3 totals 15 residues. V was trimmed by 0 bases and J by 5 bases, leaving 11 bases between them. Using immunoSEQ multiplex PCR, the repertoire was profiled, and TCRdb retains in-frame clones only, with some absent. There are approximately 69,000 clones in the sample; 85% to 90% occur only once, and roughly 10% lies in the top ten. The rearrangement joins TRBV2 to TRBJ1-5; tentative D call: TRBD1 (5 bases). This receptor was taken from an adult with an advanced solid tumor such as melanoma, head and neck, liver or kidney cancer. This sample comprised CD4+ or CD8+ T cells sorted from blood, obtained in a trial of the OX40 agonist ivuxolimab. The CDR3 is CASSEAPGRDQPQHF. Here the CDR3 DNA reads TGTGCCAGCAGTGAAGCCCCAGGGCGCGATCAGCCCCAGCATTTT.